The text below deals with one TCR beta chain. This sample was taken from a study of blood T cell repertoires in COVID-19. Assignment of participants to cohorts was predicated upon participant-reported clinical history. Profiled with immunoSEQ multiplex PCR; TCRdb holds only in-frame clones, not every one. The sample carries approximately 130,000 clones, 80% to 85% recorded once. V lost 6 bases to trimming and J lost 4 bases, with 15 bases between them. This CDR3 contains 14 residues. In germline, CDR1 is LNHDA, CDR2 SQIVND (reference sequence). The chain joins TRBV19 to TRBJ1-1; D is possibly TRBD1 (5 bases). What was sequenced was PBMCs or T cells enriched from blood (not recorded which). The receptor's source is a man aged 25-45 years who had recovered from COVID-19. The CDR3 DNA sequence: TGTGCCAGTAGGGTCGAGGGGACTGGCACTGAAGCTTTCTTT. Encoded protein: CASRVEGTGTEAFF.